The sequence of this T cell receptor (beta chain) was determined in a study of cytomegalovirus exposure and HLA in healthy donors. A word on this clone: Its antigen remains unidentified.

Study-level findings and limits: In terms of immune exposure information, only CMV serostatus was available. In a later analysis, HLA-associated beta chains showed higher expansion and lower generation probabilities than comparable chains. TCR beta chains numbering 164 were designated cytomegalovirus-associated.

Germline lookup yields CDR1 SNHLY and CDR2 FYNNEI. This CDR3 has 16 residues. Trimming removed 4 bases from V and 2 bases from J; junction bases left unmatched: 7. Likely unrecorded immune exposures existed in these nominally healthy donors. PCR employed 60 Vbeta and 13 Jbeta primers. Clones were sequenced by immunoSEQ multiplex PCR, and TCRdb holds only the in-frame ones, with some missing. This table holds more than 90,000 clones, around 77% found once. This TCR was sampled from a female donor in good health and CMV-seronegative. The chain has TRBV2 and TRBJ2-3, with TRBD2 matching 9 bases. Sequenced input: PBMCs. CDR3 DNA sequence: TGTGCCAGCAGTGGTGGACTAGCGCCGATCACAGATACGCAGTATTTT. Encoded protein: CASSGGLAPITDTQYF.